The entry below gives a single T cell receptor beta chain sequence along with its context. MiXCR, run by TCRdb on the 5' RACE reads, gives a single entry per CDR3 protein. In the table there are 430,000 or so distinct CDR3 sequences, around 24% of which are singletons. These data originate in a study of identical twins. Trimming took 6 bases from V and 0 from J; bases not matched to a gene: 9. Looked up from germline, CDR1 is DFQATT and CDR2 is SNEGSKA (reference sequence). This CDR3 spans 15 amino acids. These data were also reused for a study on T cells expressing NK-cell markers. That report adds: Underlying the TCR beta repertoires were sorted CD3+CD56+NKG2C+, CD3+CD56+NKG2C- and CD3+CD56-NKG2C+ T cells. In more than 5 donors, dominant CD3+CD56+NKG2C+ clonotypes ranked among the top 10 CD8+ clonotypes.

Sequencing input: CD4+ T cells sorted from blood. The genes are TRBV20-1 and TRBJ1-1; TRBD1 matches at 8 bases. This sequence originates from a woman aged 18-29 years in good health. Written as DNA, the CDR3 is TGCAGTGCCCCCGACCTGACAGGGGTGAACACTGAAGCTTTCTTT. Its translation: CSAPDLTGVNTEAFF.